This TCR beta chain derives from a study of post-analysis software for immune sequencing data. The CDR3 covers 14 residues. V was pared by 3 bases and J by 1 base, with 9 bases between. Per the germline V gene, CDR1 is LNHDA and CDR2 is SQIVND (reference sequence). Unique molecular identifiers had been added to the TCR beta cDNA libraries. From the PCR reads, TCRdb called clonotypes with MiXCR, one entry per CDR3 protein. The table lists hundreds of thousands of distinct CDR3 sequences, roughly three fifths of them singletons. Overall study findings and caveats: Multiple sclerosis was associated with a significant reduction in normalized Chao1 diversity relative to controls. Higher frequency in patients than in controls was seen for several TRBV segments, with TRBV5-6, TRBV5-1 and TRBV20-1 among them. Strong co-clustering by F measure linked samples that shared a preparation batch.

Note on this clonotype: Its antigen is not known.

The receptor comes from a girl aged 2-15 years with multiple sclerosis. Sequencing was done on a sample of blood. The chain combines TRBV19 with TRBJ1-1, with D possibly matching TRBD1 (6 bases). The CDR3 region is CASSIGTTNTEAFF. CDR3 nucleotide sequence: TGTGCCAGTAGTATCGGGACAACGAACACTGAAGCTTTCTTT.